Described below is a single TCR beta chain sequence and its context. The missing conserved phenylalanine or tryptophan at the end of this CDR3 makes a read error likely. Semi-nested PCR with Nested Universal Primer A followed constant-region reverse priming of full-length variable regions. Via MiXCR, TCRdb re-called the 5' RACE reads, giving one row per CDR3 protein. The sample holds nearly 55,000 distinct CDR3 sequences; more than 20% are singletons and the top ten take approximately 3.4%. Germline CDR1 is LNHDA and CDR2 is SQIVND (reference sequence). V was pared by 6 bases and J by 7 bases, with 13 bases between. This CDR3 is built from 13 residues.

V usage is TRBV19 and J usage is TRBJ1-3, with unresolved D. The sample comprised tumor-infiltrating naive CD4+ T cells sorted from the breast tumor. Subset here: naive CD4+ T cells, CD4+CD45RA+CD25-. The receptor comes from a female donor with breast cancer. The CDR3 coding sequence is TGTGCCAGTAGAGATGGGCCCTCTAACACCATATATTTG. Encoded protein: CASRDGPSNTIYL.